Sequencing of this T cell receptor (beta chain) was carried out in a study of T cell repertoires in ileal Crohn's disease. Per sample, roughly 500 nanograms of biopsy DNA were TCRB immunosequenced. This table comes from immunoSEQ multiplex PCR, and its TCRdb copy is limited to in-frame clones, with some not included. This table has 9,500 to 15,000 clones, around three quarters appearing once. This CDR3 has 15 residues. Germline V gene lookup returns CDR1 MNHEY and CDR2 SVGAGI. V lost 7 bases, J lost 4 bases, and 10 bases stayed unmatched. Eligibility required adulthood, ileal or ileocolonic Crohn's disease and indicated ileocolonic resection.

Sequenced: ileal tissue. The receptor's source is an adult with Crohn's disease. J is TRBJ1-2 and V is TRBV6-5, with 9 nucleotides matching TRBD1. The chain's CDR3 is CASTSPGQGTYGYTF. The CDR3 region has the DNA TGTGCCAGCACTTCACCGGGACAGGGCACCTATGGCTACACCTTC.